The clone carrying this T cell receptor (beta chain) was picked up a small number of times. The antigen remains undetermined. The CDR3 is 14 residues long. CDR1 is SQVTM and CDR2 is ANQGSEA in the germline V gene. V lost 7 bases and J lost 4, with 19 bases in between. TCRdb reprocessed the 5' RACE reads via MiXCR and lists one record per CDR3 protein. The sample yields about 240,000 distinct CDR3 sequences, around 7.8% seen once. The data derive from a study of CD8 T cells in ankylosing spondylitis. Regarding the study as a whole: It appeared that ankylosing spondylitis blood was characterized by a TCR beta motif of several highly homologous variants. From matched ankylosing spondylitis synovial fluid, disease-linked clones were reportedly recovered at significantly enriched levels.

Sequenced sample: blood, either unsorted or a sorted T cell fraction (not recorded which). The chain joins TRBV29-1 to TRBJ1-1, with TRBD1 as a possible D gene (6 bases). The clonotype was recovered from a male donor with ankylosing spondylitis or in good health (not recorded which). The CDR3 spells CSGVGQGTGTEAFF. The CDR3 region has the DNA TGCAGCGGGGTGGGGCAGGGGACCGGCACTGAAGCTTTCTTT.